This T cell receptor (beta chain) was observed in a study of identical twins. This CDR3 is 20 amino acids long. The junction had 14 bases not matched to a gene; V was cut back by 1 base and J by 1 base. Germline loops: CDR1 SGHAT, CDR2 FQDESV (reference sequence). Each CDR3 protein gets one entry after TCRdb re-called the 5' RACE reads with MiXCR. Altogether 690,000 or so distinct CDR3 sequences are present, roughly 6% being singletons, with the ten largest covering around 1.7%. Study results and limitations: Out-of-frame sharing of TCR alpha in monozygotic twins was underestimated by models. Abundant cord blood beta clonotypes carried fewer insertions; memory repertoires showed none.

Note on this clonotype: The antigen remains unidentified.

This rearrangement joins TRBV11-1 to TRBJ2-4; TRBD2 aligns across 9 bases. The TCR comes from a man aged 18-30 years in good health. Source material: naive T cells sorted from blood. As DNA, the CDR3 is TGTGCCAGCAGCTTAGGTCTGGGTAGCGGGAGCAAACGGGCCAAAAACATTCAGTACTTC. Translated, it gives CASSLGLGSGSKRAKNIQYF.